A selection of T cell receptor beta chains follows, all from one sample in a study of shared clonotypes between healthy human individuals. Produced via immunoSEQ multiplex PCR; TCRdb's table is partial and in-frame only. The sample holds millions of clones, roughly 94% seen once. The sequenced sample consisted of naive CD8+ T cells sorted from blood. The receptors were sampled from a man younger than 35 in good health. Both conserved end residues are part of each CDR3. A D gene is named only where the DNA matches it firmly. Size is omitted from some rows. Given values are once, few, many or a class for expanded clones.

d_gene: NA
abundance: NA
v_gene: TRBV5-4
j_gene: TRBJ1-1
CDR3aa: CASSFQGMNTEAFF
CDR3nt: TGTGCCAGCAGCTTCCAGGGCATGAACACTGAAGCTTTCTTT

d_gene: TRBD2
abundance: NA
v_gene: TRBV6-1
j_gene: TRBJ2-7
CDR3aa: CASSEAAGRETYEQYF
CDR3nt: TGTGCCAGCAGTGAAGCAGCAGGGAGGGAGACCTACGAGCAGTACTTC

d_gene: NA
abundance: NA
v_gene: TRBV6-5
j_gene: TRBJ1-4
CDR3aa: CASTESRGTNEKLFF
CDR3nt: TGTGCCAGTACTGAATCCCGGGGGACTAATGAAAAACTGTTTTTT

d_gene: NA
abundance: NA
v_gene: TRBV6-5
j_gene: TRBJ2-2
CDR3aa: CASSPRVFTGELFF
CDR3nt: TGTGCCAGCAGTCCACGGGTCTTCACCGGGGAGCTGTTTTTT

d_gene: TRBD2
abundance: NA
v_gene: TRBV4-1
j_gene: TRBJ2-7
CDR3aa: CASSQDGEGWGYEQYF
CDR3nt: TGCGCCAGCAGCCAAGACGGGGAGGGATGGGGGTACGAGCAGTACTTC

d_gene: TRBD2
abundance: NA
v_gene: TRBV13
j_gene: TRBJ2-1
CDR3aa: CASSLSPGTNNEQFF
CDR3nt: TGTGCCAGCAGTTTATCCCCAGGGACTAACAATGAGCAGTTCTTC

d_gene: TRBD1
abundance: NA
v_gene: TRBV6-5
j_gene: TRBJ2-7
CDR3aa: CASSYQGQGYEQYF
CDR3nt: TGTGCCAGCAGTTACCAAGGACAGGGGTACGAGCAGTACTTC

d_gene: NA
abundance: NA
v_gene: TRBV9
j_gene: TRBJ2-3
CDR3aa: CASSVALGLADTQYF
CDR3nt: TGTGCCAGCAGCGTAGCTTTGGGGCTGGCAGATACGCAGTATTTT

d_gene: NA
abundance: once
v_gene: TRBV9
j_gene: TRBJ2-4
CDR3aa: CASSPPMSNIQYF
CDR3nt: TGTGCCAGCAGCCCACCGATGAGCAACATTCAGTACTTC

d_gene: NA
abundance: NA
v_gene: TRBV6-6
j_gene: TRBJ1-2
CDR3aa: CASTGPVF
CDR3nt: TGTGCCAGCACTGGCCCTGTTTTC

d_gene: NA
abundance: NA
v_gene: TRBV5-1
j_gene: TRBJ2-2
CDR3aa: CASSLEQNTGELFF
CDR3nt: TGCGCCAGCAGCTTGGAACAGAACACCGGGGAGCTGTTTTTT

d_gene: TRBD2
abundance: NA
v_gene: TRBV7-9
j_gene: TRBJ2-7
CDR3aa: CASSPLGSGSYEQYF
CDR3nt: TGTGCCAGCAGCCCCCTGGGTAGCGGGAGCTACGAGCAGTACTTC

d_gene: NA
abundance: NA
v_gene: TRBV9
j_gene: TRBJ2-2
CDR3aa: CASSVSLQGGNTGELFF
CDR3nt: TGTGCCAGCAGCGTGAGCCTTCAGGGAGGGAACACCGGGGAGCTGTTTTTT

d_gene: TRBD2
abundance: once
v_gene: TRBV7-8
j_gene: TRBJ2-7
CDR3aa: CASSLDLAVEQYF
CDR3nt: TGTGCCAGCAGCTTAGACCTAGCGGTCGAGCAGTACTTC

d_gene: NA
abundance: once
v_gene: TRBV28
j_gene: TRBJ1-1
CDR3aa: CASSSPDTEAFF
CDR3nt: TGTGCCAGCAGTTCGCCTGACACTGAAGCTTTCTTT

d_gene: NA
abundance: NA
v_gene: TRBV19
j_gene: TRBJ2-7
CDR3aa: CASSRGVYEQYF
CDR3nt: TGTGCCAGTAGTAGGGGAGTCTACGAGCAGTACTTC